This entry lists 17 T cell receptor beta chains sequenced from one sample in a study of OX40 agonist ivuxolimab in advanced cancers. Assay: immunoSEQ multiplex PCR; the TCRdb copy retains only in-frame clones and omits some. The table lists about 45,000 clones, 85% to 95% of them singletons. Sequenced material: CD4+ or CD8+ T cells sorted from blood, taken in a trial of the OX40 agonist ivuxolimab. The receptors were sampled from an adult with an advanced solid tumor such as melanoma, head and neck, liver or kidney cancer.

The gene calls are TRBV27 and TRBJ2-6; D call uncertain. The V gene's germline CDR1 is MNHEY and CDR2 SMNVEV (reference sequence). V was pared by 5 bases and J by 0 bases, with 8 bases between. The CDR3 covers 15 residues. The CDR3 sequence is CASSLYSSGANVLTF. CDR3 bases: TGTGCCAGCAGTCTTTACAGCTCTGGGGCCAACGTCCTGACTTTC.

This clone was counted only a few times. The chain combines TRBV7-9 with TRBJ2-2; 8 nucleotides line up with TRBD1. The J segment lost 0 bases and the V segment lost 1 base, leaving 7 bases of the junction unmatched. The CDR3 loop spans 18 amino acids. Germline V gene data show CDR1 as SEHNR and CDR2 as FQNEAQ (reference sequence). In nucleotides, the CDR3 is TGTGCCAGCAGCTTAGGCCGGGACAGGTCCACGAACACCGGGGAGCTGTTTTTT. It codes for CASSLGRDRSTNTGELFF. Combining the CDR3 with reference TRBV7-9 and TRBJ2-2 gives the whole variable domain DTGVSQNPRHKITKRGQNVTFRCDPISEHNRLYWYRQTLGQGPEFLTYFQNEAQLEKSRLLSDRFSAERPKGSFSTLEIQRTEQGDSAMYLCASSLGRDRSTNTGELFFGEGSRLTVL.

In its sample, this clone was seen once. The V gene is TRBV11-2, the J gene TRBJ2-1; 10 positions agree with TRBD2. This CDR3 spans 15 amino acids. Germline CDR1 SGHAT, CDR2 FQNNGV. Losses at the gene ends were 2 bases for V and 8 bases for J; bases not matched to a gene: 6. The DNA for the CDR3 is TGTGCCAGCAGCTTATCGCTAGCGGGAGTCCATGAGCAGTTCTTC. Its translation is CASSLSLAGVHEQFF.

The J gene is TRBJ1-5, the V gene TRBV30, with D possibly matching TRBD1 (5 bases). CDR3 length: 13 residues. V was pared by 1 base and J by 5 bases, with 9 bases between. Germline loops: CDR1 GTSNPN, CDR2 SVGIG (reference sequence). This chain's CDR3 is CAWSDGADQPQHF. The CDR3 DNA reads as TGTGCCTGGAGTGACGGGGCTGATCAGCCCCAGCATTTT.

V and J are TRBV9 and TRBJ2-2, with D uncertain. The CDR3 is made up of 12 amino acids. Germline V lookup: CDR1 SGDLS, CDR2 YYNGEE. V lost 5 bases and J lost 6, with 8 bases in between. CDR3 nucleotides: TGTGCCAGCAGTACGGACCCCGGGGAGCTGTTTTTT. It specifies CASSTDPGELFF.

The chain employs TRBV2 and TRBJ2-1; the match to TRBD2 covers 8 bases. The germline V gene has CDR1 SNHLY and CDR2 FYNNEI. With V trimmed by 9 bases and J by 5 bases, 12 bases remained unmatched. This CDR3 is 15 amino acids long. The CDR3 loop reads CASGGSAGVDNEQFF. CDR3 nucleotides: TGTGCCAGTGGGGGGTCAGCGGGAGTGGACAATGAGCAGTTCTTC. Complete variable domain (other parts from reference TRBV2 and TRBJ2-1): EPEVTQTPSHQVTQMGQEVILRCVPISNHLYFYWYRQILGQKVEFLVSFYNNEISEKSEIFDDQFSVERPDGSNFTLKIRSTKLEDSAMYFCASGGSAGVDNEQFFGPGTRLTVL.

The chain joins TRBV5-6 to TRBJ2-1, with 11 positions matching TRBD2. CDR1 SGHDT and CDR2 YYEEEE come from the germline V gene. The V gene end was trimmed by 2 bases and the J gene end by 12 bases; junction bases not matched to a gene: 13. This CDR3 is built from 16 residues. As DNA, the CDR3 is TGTGCCAGCAGCTTTCAGACTAGCGGGGCCCTCGTTGGGCAGTTCTTC. This translates into CASSFQTSGALVGQFF.

V is TRBV28 and J is TRBJ1-2, with D unresolved. V was clipped by 7 bases and J by 2 bases, with 11 bases between them. The CDR3 sequence is 13 residues long. Looked up from germline, CDR1 is MDHEN and CDR2 is SYDVKM. The CDR3 DNA reads as TGTGCCAGCATCAAAACGGGGAACTATGGCTACACCTTC. This gives the protein CASIKTGNYGYTF.

The CDR3 here is CASSQGEYEQYF. The CDR3 DNA follows: TGCGCCAGCAGCCAAGGAGAGTACGAGCAGTACTTC. This sequence joins TRBV4-1 and TRBJ2-7; D uncertain. The V gene lost 1 base and the J gene lost 4 bases, with 5 bases spanning the gap. The germline V gene has CDR1 MGHRA and CDR2 YSYEKL. This CDR3 spans 12 amino acids.

The chain couples TRBV18 to TRBJ2-1; 11 nucleotides agree with TRBD2. The CDR3 spans 14 residues. The ends lost 3 bases at V and 9 bases at J; junction bases unmatched: 4. CDR1 and CDR2 from the germline V gene are KGHSH and LQKENI. This CDR3 reads CASSPTSGKAEQFF. The CDR3, as DNA: TGTGCCAGCTCACCGACTAGCGGGAAGGCTGAGCAGTTCTTC.

The chain joins TRBV19 to TRBJ2-7, with D possibly being TRBD1 or TRBD2 (5 bases each). V was clipped by 5 bases and J by 2 bases, with 13 bases between them. This CDR3 has 14 residues. The germline V gene encodes CDR1 LNHDA and CDR2 SQIVND (reference sequence). CDR3 nucleotides: TGTGCCAGTAGTGTATGGGACGGACCCTACGAGCAGTACTTC. It translates to CASSVWDGPYEQYF. Combining the CDR3 with reference TRBV19 and TRBJ2-7 gives the whole variable domain DGGITQSPKYLFRKEGQNVTLSCEQNLNHDAMYWYRQDPGQGLRLIYYSQIVNDFQKGDIAEGYSVSREKKESFPLTVTSAQKNPTAFYLCASSVWDGPYEQYFGPGTRLTVT.

The chain has TRBV28 and TRBJ2-7, with 12 nucleotides matching TRBD2. The CDR3 has 20 amino acids. CDR1 MDHEN and CDR2 SYDVKM come from the germline V gene. V lost 2 bases to trimming and J lost 4 bases; unmatched junction nucleotides: 18. CDR3: CASSLLPRTIGLAGFYEQYF. CDR3 DNA: TGTGCCAGCAGTTTACTGCCCAGGACAATTGGACTAGCGGGATTTTACGAGCAGTACTTC. The complete variable domain, with remaining parts taken from reference TRBV28 and TRBJ2-7, reads DVKVTQSSRYLVKRTGEKVFLECVQDMDHENMFWYRQDPGLGLRLIYFSYDVKMKEKGDIPEGYSVSREKKERFSLILESASTNQTSMYLCASSLLPRTIGLAGFYEQYFGPGTRLTVT.

The V gene is TRBV27, the J gene TRBJ2-2; unclear D gene. Germline loops: CDR1 MNHEY, CDR2 SMNVEV (reference sequence). This CDR3 contains 15 residues. V lost 3 bases and J 0 bases, leaving 8 bases between the germline ends. CDR3 in amino acids: CASSFGVANTGELFF. The CDR3, as DNA: TGTGCCAGCAGTTTTGGCGTTGCGAACACCGGGGAGCTGTTTTTT.

V and J are TRBV7-2 and TRBJ2-7, with 8 nucleotides matching TRBD2. The trim removed 5 bases at V and 2 bases at J, leaving 14 bases unmatched. The CDR3 contains 17 residues. Germline-derived CDR1 and CDR2 are SGHTA and FQGNSA. The CDR3 DNA is TGTGCCAGCAGCACGGACGCCGGGACTAGAGATGCCTACGAGCAGTACTTC. Its translation: CASSTDAGTRDAYEQYF.

About this clone: The sample holds other DNA sequences that translate to the same CDR3. The V and J genes are TRBV27 and TRBJ2-7; D is perhaps TRBD1 (5 bases). The length of the CDR3 is 12 residues. Between the trimmed V and J ends, which lost 3 bases and 4 bases, there was a span of 7 bases. Germline V gene lookup returns CDR1 MNHEY and CDR2 SMNVEV (reference sequence). CDR3 bases: TGTGCCAGCAGTTTCTCAGGGTACGAGCAGTACTTC. This gives the protein CASSFSGYEQYF.

This chain connects TRBV4-1 to TRBJ2-2; D is unresolved. The CDR3 is 17 amino acids. Trimming took 0 bases from V and 0 from J, leaving 11 bases between them. Looked up from germline, CDR1 is MGHRA and CDR2 is YSYEKL. DNA for the CDR3: TGCGCCAGCAGCCAAGAAGCCCTGATTGCGAACACCGGGGAGCTGTTTTTT. Protein product: CASSQEALIANTGELFF.

This chain connects TRBV6-6 to TRBJ2-1; D is unclear. Trimming cost V 3 bases and J 5 bases, with 5 bases left between them. Germline V gene sequence: CDR1 MNHNY, CDR2 SVGAGI (reference sequence). This CDR3 region has 12 residues. In DNA, the CDR3 is TGTGCCAGCAGTTATTCAAACAATGAGCAGTTCTTC. This gives the protein CASSYSNNEQFF.